The 7 T cell receptor beta chains listed next were all sequenced from one sample in a study of blood T cell repertoires in COVID-19 (dated by TCRdb to about 2020). Library preparation employed the immunoSEQ multiplex PCR assay. TCRdb took over this immuneACCESS table, retaining in-frame rearrangements with V and J assigned. Such tables are incomplete; in checked studies, under half of the missing clones stem from an unresolved V gene, and the remainder is unexplained. The sample profile shows around 160,000 clones; about 88% of them were found once. The biggest ten clones account for about 2% of the sample. The specimen was peripheral blood. These receptors were collected from a human donor in a cohort sampled during active COVID-19.

This rearrangement joins TRBV30 to TRBJ1-5; TRBD1 matches 10 bases. Germline CDR1 is GTSNPN and CDR2 is SVGIG (reference sequence). The CDR3 spans 13 residues. V was pared by 3 bases and J by 9 bases, with 5 bases of the junction left unmatched. For the CDR3, the DNA is TGTGCCTGGAGGACAGGGGGCGGAGGGCCCCAGCATTTT. Translating it yields CAWRTGGGGPQHF.

V usage is TRBV6-2 or TRBV6-3 and J usage is TRBJ1-1; tentatively, D is TRBD1 (6 bases). Germline values: CDR1 MNHEY, CDR2 SVGEGT. V lost 6 bases, J lost 8 bases, and 22 bases lay in between. CDR3 length: 15 amino acids. The CDR3 DNA follows: TGTGCCAGCAGCCTTCATAAGACATACAGGGCGGAAGCTTTCTTT. This translates into CASSLHKTYRAEAFF.

This sequence joins TRBV4-3 and TRBJ2-2; D is perhaps TRBD1 (6 bases). CDR3 length: 17 residues. Germline CDR1 LGHNA, CDR2 YSLEER. Trimming removed 0 bases at V and 2 bases at J, with 13 bases between. CDR3 sequence (DNA): TGCGCCAGCAGCCAAGATCGAGGCAGGGGAAACACCGGGGAGCTGTTTTTT. Translation gives CASSQDRGRGNTGELFF.

The rearrangement joins TRBV30 to TRBJ2-1; 11 bases align to TRBD2. Germline V gene lookup returns CDR1 GTSNPN and CDR2 SVGIG (reference sequence). The J segment lost 7 bases and the V segment lost 6 bases, leaving 8 bases of the junction unmatched. The CDR3 covers 14 residues. CDR3 loop: CACSTSGNVNEQFF. CDR3 sequence (DNA): TGTGCCTGTTCGACTAGCGGGAACGTAAATGAGCAGTTCTTC.

This chain's CDR3 is CASSLVAGGNNEQFF. The CDR3, as DNA: TGTGCCAGCAGCTTGGTTGCGGGGGGTAACAATGAGCAGTTCTTC. The V gene is TRBV5-4, the J gene TRBJ2-1; the match to TRBD2 covers 8 bases. The CDR3 loop spans 15 amino acids. Germline CDR1 SGHNT, CDR2 YYREEE (reference sequence). The junction had 4 bases not matched to a gene; V was cut back by 0 bases and J by 5 bases.

The rearrangement uses TRBV29-1 and TRBJ2-5; 10 positions match TRBD2. This CDR3 has 14 amino acids. The V and J ends lost 4 bases and 5 bases, in that order; junction bases with no gene match: 7. In germline, CDR1 is SQVTM, CDR2 ANQGSEA. CDR3 protein: CSVALYSGGETQYF. DNA of the CDR3: TGCAGCGTTGCTCTATATAGCGGGGGGGAGACCCAGTACTTC.

The chain couples TRBV19 to TRBJ1-1; the D is unclear. V lost 5 bases, J lost 2 bases, and 6 bases lay in between. In germline, CDR1 is LNHDA, CDR2 SQIVND (reference sequence). The CDR3 loop spans 12 amino acids. For the CDR3, the DNA is TGTGCCAGTAGTGAGGGCAACACTGAAGCTTTCTTT. Translated: CASSEGNTEAFF.